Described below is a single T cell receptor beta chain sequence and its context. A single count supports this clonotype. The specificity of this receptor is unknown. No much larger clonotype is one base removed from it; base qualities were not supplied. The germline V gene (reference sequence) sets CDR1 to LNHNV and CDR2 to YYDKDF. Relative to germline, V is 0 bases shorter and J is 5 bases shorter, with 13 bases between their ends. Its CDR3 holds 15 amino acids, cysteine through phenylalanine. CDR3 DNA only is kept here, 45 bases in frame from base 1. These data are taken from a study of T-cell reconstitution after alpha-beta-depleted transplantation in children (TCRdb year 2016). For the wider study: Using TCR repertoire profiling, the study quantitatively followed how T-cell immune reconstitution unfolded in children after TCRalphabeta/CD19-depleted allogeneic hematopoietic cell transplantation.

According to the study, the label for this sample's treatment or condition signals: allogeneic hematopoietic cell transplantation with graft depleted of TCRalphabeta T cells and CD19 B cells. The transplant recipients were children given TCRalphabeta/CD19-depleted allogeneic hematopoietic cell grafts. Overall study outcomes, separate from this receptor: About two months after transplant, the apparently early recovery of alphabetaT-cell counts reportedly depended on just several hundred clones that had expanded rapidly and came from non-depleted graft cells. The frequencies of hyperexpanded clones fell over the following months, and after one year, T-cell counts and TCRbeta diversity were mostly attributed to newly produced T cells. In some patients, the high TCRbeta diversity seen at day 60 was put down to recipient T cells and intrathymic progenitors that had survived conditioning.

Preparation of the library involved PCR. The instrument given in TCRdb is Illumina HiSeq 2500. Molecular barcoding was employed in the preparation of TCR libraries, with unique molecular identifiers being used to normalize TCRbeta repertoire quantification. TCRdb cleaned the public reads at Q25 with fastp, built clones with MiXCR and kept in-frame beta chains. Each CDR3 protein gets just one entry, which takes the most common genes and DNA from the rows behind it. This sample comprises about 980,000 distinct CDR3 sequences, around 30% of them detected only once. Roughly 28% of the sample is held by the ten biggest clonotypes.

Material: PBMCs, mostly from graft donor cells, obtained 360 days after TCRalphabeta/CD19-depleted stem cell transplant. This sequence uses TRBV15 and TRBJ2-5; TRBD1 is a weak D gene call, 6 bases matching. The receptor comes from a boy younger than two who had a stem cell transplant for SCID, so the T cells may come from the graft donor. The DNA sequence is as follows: TGTGCCACCAGCAGAGATAAGGCAGGGGTGGAGACCCAGTACTTC. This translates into CATSRDKAGVETQYF. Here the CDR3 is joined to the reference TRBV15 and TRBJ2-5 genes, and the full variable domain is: DAMVIQNPRYQVTQFGKPVTLSCSQTLNHNVMYWYQQKSSQAPKLLFHYYDKDFNNEADTPDNFQSRRPNTSFCFLDIRSPGLGDTAMYLCATSRDKAGVETQYFGPGTRLLVL.